The 22 T cell receptor beta chains reported below all come from one sample, sequenced in a study of technical replicates of blood from a few donors. TCRdb's table, derived via immunoSEQ multiplex PCR, lists solely in-frame clones and lacks some. The data hold around 85,000 clones, with 85% to 95% observed a single time. Sequencing was carried out using T cells isolated from PBMCs. All receptors come from a human donor in good health.

CDR3 protein: CASSNLRGYNEQFF. The CDR3 bases are TGTGCCAGCAGTAATCTAAGGGGCTACAATGAGCAGTTCTTC. The chain combines TRBV6-5 with TRBJ2-1; D might be TRBD1 (5 bases). The CDR3 is 14 residues long. Trimming took 5 bases from V and 3 from J, leaving 11 bases between them. Looked up from germline, CDR1 is MNHEY and CDR2 is SVGAGI.

The DNA of the CDR3 is TGTGCCAGCAGGAGGGACAGGGTCGGGGAGCTGTTTTTT. It translates to CASRRDRVGELFF. This chain links TRBV5-6 with TRBJ2-2; 9 bases match TRBD1. This CDR3 has 13 amino acids. The V gene end was trimmed by 5 bases and the J gene end by 7 bases; junction bases not matched to a gene: 3. The germline CDR1 and CDR2 sequences are SGHDT and YYEEEE.

This clone appeared a single time. The chain recombines TRBV30 with TRBJ1-6, with TRBD1 as a possible D gene (6 bases). CDR3 size: 13 residues. Germline CDR1 and CDR2: GTSNPN and SVGIG (reference sequence). V was cut by 5 bases and J by 8 bases, with 13 bases left in between. The CDR3 bases are TGTGCCTGGGACAGGATGAGTGATTCACCCCTCCACTTT. The encoded protein is CAWDRMSDSPLHF.

This clone was detected only once. J is TRBJ1-2 and V is TRBV6-6; 10 positions agree with TRBD1. This CDR3 region has 14 residues. V shed 5 bases and J 4 bases; nucleotides not matched to a gene: 4. CDR1 MNHNY and CDR2 SVGAGI come from the germline V gene (reference sequence). CDR3 bases: TGTGCCAGCAGTCGACAGGGGGCGAGCTATGGCTACACCTTC. Protein: CASSRQGASYGYTF.

V usage is TRBV5-1 and J usage is TRBJ1-2, with 9 bases identical to TRBD1. V trimming: 4 bases; J trimming: 4 bases; junction bases outside the gene matches: 11. Germline V gene data show CDR1 as SGHRS and CDR2 as YFSETQ. The CDR3 totals 16 residues. Here the CDR3 reads CASSGGRTGVSYGYTF. DNA of the CDR3: TGCGCCAGCAGCGGAGGAAGGACAGGGGTGAGCTATGGCTACACCTTC.

The chain links TRBV6-1 to TRBJ2-7, with D possibly being TRBD2 (6 bases). CDR3 length: 13 residues. V shed 6 bases and J shed 3 bases, with 12 bases lying between them. Looked up from germline, CDR1 is MNHNS and CDR2 is SASEGT. CDR3 DNA: TGTGCCAGCAGAACGGCGGGGATCTACGAGCAGTACTTC. Its protein product is CASRTAGIYEQYF.

The chain links TRBV6-1 to TRBJ2-2; TRBD1 matches at 7 bases. CDR1 and CDR2 (germline): MNHNS, SASEGT. Germline trimming cut 6 bases from V and 2 bases from J; bases unmatched to any gene: 3. The CDR3 contains 14 residues. CDR3 sequence: CASRRQGNTGELFF. DNA of the CDR3: TGTGCCAGCAGGCGACAGGGCAACACCGGGGAGCTGTTTTTT.

The rearrangement uses TRBV28 and TRBJ2-5; TRBD1 aligns across 9 bases. This CDR3 region has 18 residues. In germline, CDR1 is MDHEN, CDR2 SYDVKM. V shed 4 bases, J shed 4 bases, and the junction held 16 bases outside the gene matches. The CDR3 here is CASSSSAPGQGPPETQYF. The CDR3, as DNA: TGTGCCAGCAGTTCTTCTGCCCCGGGACAGGGCCCCCCAGAGACCCAGTACTTC. The full variable domain, rest sourced from reference TRBV28 and TRBJ2-5, is DVKVTQSSRYLVKRTGEKVFLECVQDMDHENMFWYRQDPGLGLRLIYFSYDVKMKEKGDIPEGYSVSREKKERFSLILESASTNQTSMYLCASSSSAPGQGPPETQYFGPGTRLLVL.

Notes on this clone: At one end, the junction sequence differs from germline, possibly due to a read error. The genes are TRBV5-6 and TRBJ1-6; TRBD1 matches 7 bases. The germline V gene has CDR1 SGHDT and CDR2 YYEEEE. The CDR3 is 14 residues long. The CDR3 nucleotides read TGTGCCAGCAGCCGAATCAACAACAGGGGAACTCTCAACTTT. This gives the protein CASSRINNRGTLNF. The whole variable domain, remainder taken from reference TRBV5-6 and TRBJ1-6, is DAGVTQSPTHLIKTRGQQVTLRCSPKSGHDTVSWYQQALGQGPQFIFQYYEEEERQRGNFPDRFSGHQFPNYSSELNVNALLLGDSALYLCASSRINNRGTLNFGNGTRLTVT.

The chain joins TRBV6-6 to TRBJ1-5; unclear D gene. Germline V gene sequence: CDR1 MNHNY, CDR2 SVGAGI (reference sequence). This CDR3 has 13 amino acids. The ends were cut back, 2 bases at V and 5 bases at J, with 7 bases in the middle. CDR3 amino acids: CASSYAGYQPQHF. In DNA, the CDR3 is TGTGCCAGCAGTTACGCGGGCTATCAGCCCCAGCATTTT.

The chain has TRBV19 and TRBJ1-4; the match to TRBD1 covers 10 bases. The CDR3 spans 15 residues. Looked up from germline, CDR1 is LNHDA and CDR2 is SQIVND (reference sequence). With 10 bases clipped from V and 2 bases from J, the junction kept 7 bases outside the gene matches. CDR3 nucleotide sequence: TGTGCCACCAGGGGACAGGGGATGACTAATGAAAAACTGTTTTTT. Residues: CATRGQGMTNEKLFF.

This clone was picked up one time. V usage is TRBV4-2 and J usage is TRBJ2-7; 7 bases align to TRBD1. CDR3 length: 15 residues. After removal of 1 base from V and 5 bases from J, the junction contained 8 bases not matched to a gene. Looked up from germline, CDR1 is LGHNA and CDR2 is YNFKEQ. CDR3 sequence reads: CASSQGLTGQHEQYF. The CDR3 DNA reads as TGTGCCAGCAGCCAAGGCTTGACAGGGCAGCACGAGCAGTACTTC.

The chain carries TRBV7-2 and TRBJ2-1; 13 positions match TRBD2. Germline V lookup: CDR1 SGHTA, CDR2 FQGNSA. The trim removed 6 bases at V and 8 bases at J, leaving 10 bases unmatched. The length of the CDR3 is 16 residues. This CDR3 reads CASRPGGTSGTYEQFF. CDR3 DNA: TGTGCCAGCAGGCCAGGAGGGACTAGCGGGACCTATGAGCAGTTCTTC.

This clone was counted between two and nine times. The chain links TRBV4-1 to TRBJ1-1, with TRBD1 as a possible D gene (5 bases). Deletions cut 1 base from V and 0 bases from J, with 12 bases between. The CDR3 loop spans 16 amino acids. Germline CDR1 MGHRA, CDR2 YSYEKL. The CDR3 is CASSQGPIQVNTEAFF. The CDR3, as DNA: TGCGCCAGCAGCCAAGGACCTATACAGGTGAACACTGAAGCTTTCTTT.

CDR3: CASRGGPSYNEQFF. CDR3 sequence (DNA): TGTGCCAGCCGGGGAGGCCCTTCCTACAATGAGCAGTTCTTC. The chain is built from TRBV6-5 and TRBJ2-1; D is perhaps TRBD2 (6 bases). With 8 bases removed from V and 1 base from J, the gap between germline ends came to 12 bases. Germline lookup yields CDR1 MNHEY and CDR2 SVGAGI. The CDR3 spans 14 residues.

V gene TRBV18 combines with J gene TRBJ2-5; TRBD2 matches 8 bases. V lost 3 bases, J lost 4 bases, and 19 bases stayed unmatched. The CDR3 contains 19 residues. The germline V gene encodes CDR1 KGHSH and CDR2 LQKENI. The CDR3 DNA is TGTGCCAGCTCACCGAGGCGGATCGCAGCGGGAGATATTATAGAGACCCAGTACTTC. Protein product: CASSPRRIAAGDIIETQYF. Looking up the rest from reference TRBV18 and TRBJ2-5 gives the full variable domain: NAGVMQNPRHLVRRRGQEARLRCSPMKGHSHVYWYRQLPEEGLKFMVYLQKENIIDESGMPKERFSAEFPKEGPSILRIQQVVRGDSAAYFCASSPRRIAAGDIIETQYFGPGTRLLVL.

V gene TRBV5-1 combines with J gene TRBJ2-5; 10 positions match TRBD2. After removal of 4 bases from V and 5 bases from J, the junction contained 14 bases not matched to a gene. In germline, CDR1 is SGHRS, CDR2 YFSETQ. This CDR3 comprises 17 residues. CDR3 coding DNA: TGCGCCAGCAGCCCGTCGGGGGAGCGGGAGGGCCTGGAGACCCAGTACTTC. Translating gives CASSPSGEREGLETQYF.

CDR3 DNA: TGTGCCAGCAGTACGAACAGGGCGTCGGAGACCCAGTACTTC. Its protein is CASSTNRASETQYF. The rearrangement joins TRBV7-2 to TRBJ2-5; possible D gene TRBD1, 6 bases. This CDR3 is built from 14 residues. The V and J ends lost 6 bases and 5 bases respectively, with 16 bases between them. Germline CDR1 SGHTA, CDR2 FQGNSA.

The chain is built from TRBV5-6 and TRBJ1-6; unclear D gene. Germline CDR1 SGHDT, CDR2 YYEEEE. V gave up 4 bases and J gave up 8 bases, with 13 bases separating them. The CDR3 contains 14 residues. The CDR3 bases are TGTGCCAGCAGCCTCAAGAACAGAGATTCACCCCTCCACTTT. Translation gives CASSLKNRDSPLHF.

The chain recombines TRBV7-6 with TRBJ2-7, with 16 bases that match TRBD2. V lost 5 bases, J lost 0 bases, and 4 bases stayed unmatched. CDR1 is SGHVS and CDR2 is FNYEAQ in the germline V gene. The CDR3 has 17 residues. CDR3: CASSPGLAGGSSYEQYF. Written as DNA, the CDR3 is TGTGCCAGCAGCCCGGGACTAGCGGGGGGGAGCTCCTACGAGCAGTACTTC. Full variable domain (remainder filled in from reference TRBV7-6 and TRBJ2-7): GAGVSQSPRYKVTKRGQDVALRCDPISGHVSLYWYRQALGQGPEFLTYFNYEAQQDKSGLPNDRFSAERPEGSISTLTIQRTEQRDSAMYRCASSPGLAGGSSYEQYFGPGTRLTVT.

The J gene is TRBJ2-2, the V gene TRBV29-1; 8 bases fit TRBD1. The junction had 0 bases not matched to a gene; V was cut back by 6 bases and J by 0 bases. The CDR3 runs 13 residues. Germline CDR1 reads SQVTM; CDR2 reads ANQGSEA. The CDR3 sequence: CSVGQANTGELFF. As DNA, the CDR3 is TGCAGCGTGGGACAGGCGAACACCGGGGAGCTGTTTTTT.

The genes are TRBV4-1 and TRBJ2-3, with 9 bases matching TRBD2. Germline CDR1 reads MGHRA; CDR2 reads YSYEKL. Unmatched junction bases numbered 2, after V lost 1 base and J lost 3 bases. This CDR3 contains 15 residues. The CDR3 protein is CASSQALAGTDTQYF. The CDR3, as DNA: TGCGCCAGCAGCCAAGCCCTAGCGGGGACAGATACGCAGTATTTT.